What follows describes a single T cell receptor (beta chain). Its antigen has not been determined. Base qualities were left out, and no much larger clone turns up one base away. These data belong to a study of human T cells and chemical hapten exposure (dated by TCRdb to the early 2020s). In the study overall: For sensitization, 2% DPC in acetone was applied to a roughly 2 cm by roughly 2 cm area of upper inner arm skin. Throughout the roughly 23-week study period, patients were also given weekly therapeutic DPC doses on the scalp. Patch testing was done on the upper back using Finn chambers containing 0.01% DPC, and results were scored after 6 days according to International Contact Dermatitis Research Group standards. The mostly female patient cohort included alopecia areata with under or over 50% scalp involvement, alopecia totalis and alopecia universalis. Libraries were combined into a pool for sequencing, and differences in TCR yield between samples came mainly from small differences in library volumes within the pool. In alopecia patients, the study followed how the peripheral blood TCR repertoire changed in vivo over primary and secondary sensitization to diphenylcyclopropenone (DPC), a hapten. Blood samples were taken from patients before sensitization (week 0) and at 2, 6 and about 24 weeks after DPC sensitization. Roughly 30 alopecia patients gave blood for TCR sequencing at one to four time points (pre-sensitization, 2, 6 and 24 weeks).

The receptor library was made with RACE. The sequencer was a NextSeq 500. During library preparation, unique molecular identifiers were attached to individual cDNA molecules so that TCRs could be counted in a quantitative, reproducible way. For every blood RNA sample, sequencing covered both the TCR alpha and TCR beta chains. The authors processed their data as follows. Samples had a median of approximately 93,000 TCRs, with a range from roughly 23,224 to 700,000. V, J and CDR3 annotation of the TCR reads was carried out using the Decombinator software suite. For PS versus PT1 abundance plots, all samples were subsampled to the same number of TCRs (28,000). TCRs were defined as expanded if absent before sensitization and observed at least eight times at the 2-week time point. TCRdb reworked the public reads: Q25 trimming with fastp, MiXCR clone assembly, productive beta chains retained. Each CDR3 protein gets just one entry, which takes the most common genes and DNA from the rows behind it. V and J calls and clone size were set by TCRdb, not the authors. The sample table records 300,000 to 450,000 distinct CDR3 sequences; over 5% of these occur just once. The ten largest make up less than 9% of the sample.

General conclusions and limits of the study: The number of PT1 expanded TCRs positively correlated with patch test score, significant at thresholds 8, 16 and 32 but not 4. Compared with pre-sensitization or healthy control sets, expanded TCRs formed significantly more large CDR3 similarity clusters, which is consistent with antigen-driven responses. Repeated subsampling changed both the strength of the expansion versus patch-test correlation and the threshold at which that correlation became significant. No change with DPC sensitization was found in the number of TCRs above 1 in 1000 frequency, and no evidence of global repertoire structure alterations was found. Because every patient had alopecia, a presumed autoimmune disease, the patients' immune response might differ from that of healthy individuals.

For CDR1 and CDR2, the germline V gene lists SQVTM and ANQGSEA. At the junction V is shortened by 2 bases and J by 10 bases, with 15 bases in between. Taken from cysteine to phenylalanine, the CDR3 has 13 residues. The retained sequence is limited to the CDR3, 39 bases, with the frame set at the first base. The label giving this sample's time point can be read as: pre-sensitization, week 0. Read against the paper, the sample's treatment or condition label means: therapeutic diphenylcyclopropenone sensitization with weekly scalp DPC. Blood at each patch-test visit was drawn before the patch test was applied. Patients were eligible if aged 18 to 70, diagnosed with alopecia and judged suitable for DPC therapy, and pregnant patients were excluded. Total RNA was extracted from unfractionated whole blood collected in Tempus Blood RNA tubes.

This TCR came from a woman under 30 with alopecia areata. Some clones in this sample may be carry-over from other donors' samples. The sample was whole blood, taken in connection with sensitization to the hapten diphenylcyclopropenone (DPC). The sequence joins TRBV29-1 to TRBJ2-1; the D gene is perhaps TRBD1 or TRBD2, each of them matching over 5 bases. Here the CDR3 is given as CSVELSEGLEQFF. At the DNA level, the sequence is TGCAGCGTTGAACTAAGCGAGGGGCTGGAGCAGTTCTTC.